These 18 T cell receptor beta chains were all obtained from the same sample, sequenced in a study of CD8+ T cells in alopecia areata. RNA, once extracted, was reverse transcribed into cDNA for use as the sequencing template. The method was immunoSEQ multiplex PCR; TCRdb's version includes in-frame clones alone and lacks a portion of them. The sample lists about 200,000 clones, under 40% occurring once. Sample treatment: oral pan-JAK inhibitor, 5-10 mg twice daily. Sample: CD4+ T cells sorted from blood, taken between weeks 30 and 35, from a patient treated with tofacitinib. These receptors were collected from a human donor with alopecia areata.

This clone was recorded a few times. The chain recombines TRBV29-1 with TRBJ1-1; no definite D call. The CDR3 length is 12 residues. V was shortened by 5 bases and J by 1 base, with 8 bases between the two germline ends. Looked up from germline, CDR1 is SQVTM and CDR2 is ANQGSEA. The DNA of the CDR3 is TGCAGCGTTTATCCCCCGAACACTGAAGCTTTCTTT. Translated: CSVYPPNTEAFF.

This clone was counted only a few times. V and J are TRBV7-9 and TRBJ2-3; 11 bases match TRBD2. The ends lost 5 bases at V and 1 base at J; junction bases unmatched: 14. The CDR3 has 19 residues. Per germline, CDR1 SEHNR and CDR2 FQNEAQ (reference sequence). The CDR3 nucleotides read TGTGCCAGCAGCCCACTCGGTAGCGGGGGGGCCCTGGGCACAGATACGCAGTATTTT. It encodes CASSPLGSGGALGTDTQYF.

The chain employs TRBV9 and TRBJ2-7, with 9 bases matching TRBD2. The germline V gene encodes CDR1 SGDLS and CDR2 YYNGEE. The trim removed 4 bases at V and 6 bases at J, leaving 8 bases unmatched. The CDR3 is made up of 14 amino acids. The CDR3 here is CASSQVLAGGEQYF. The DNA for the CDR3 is TGTGCCAGCAGCCAGGTACTAGCGGGTGGCGAGCAGTACTTC.

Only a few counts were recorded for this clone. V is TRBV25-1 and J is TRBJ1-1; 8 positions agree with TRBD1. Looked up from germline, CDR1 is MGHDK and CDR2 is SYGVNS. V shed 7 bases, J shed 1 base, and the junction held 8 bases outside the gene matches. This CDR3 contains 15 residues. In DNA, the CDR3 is TGTGCCAGCACCACTCTCGGACAGGGGAACACTGAAGCTTTCTTT. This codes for CASTTLGQGNTEAFF. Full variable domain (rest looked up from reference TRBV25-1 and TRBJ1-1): EADIYQTPRYLVIGTGKKITLECSQTMGHDKMYWYQQDPGMELHLIHYSYGVNSTEKGDLSSESTVSRIRTEHFPLTLESARPSHTSQYLCASTTLGQGNTEAFFGQGTRLTVV.

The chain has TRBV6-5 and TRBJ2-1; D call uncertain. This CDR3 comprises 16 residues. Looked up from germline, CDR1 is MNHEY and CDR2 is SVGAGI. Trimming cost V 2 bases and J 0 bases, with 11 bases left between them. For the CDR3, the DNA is TGTGCCAGCAGTTACGTGGGCTCCAGCTCCTACAATGAGCAGTTCTTC. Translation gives CASSYVGSSSYNEQFF.

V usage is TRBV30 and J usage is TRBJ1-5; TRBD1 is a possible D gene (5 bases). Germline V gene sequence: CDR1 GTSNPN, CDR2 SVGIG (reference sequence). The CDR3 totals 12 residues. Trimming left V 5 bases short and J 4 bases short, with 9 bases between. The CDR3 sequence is CAWGGGNQPQHF. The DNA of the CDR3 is TGTGCCTGGGGGGGAGGGAATCAGCCCCAGCATTTT.

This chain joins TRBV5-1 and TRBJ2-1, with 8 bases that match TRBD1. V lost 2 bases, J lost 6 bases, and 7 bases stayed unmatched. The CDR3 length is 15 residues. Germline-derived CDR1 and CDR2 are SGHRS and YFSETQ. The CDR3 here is CASSFVITGGNEQFF. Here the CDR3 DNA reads TGCGCCAGCAGCTTCGTTATAACAGGGGGCAATGAGCAGTTCTTC.

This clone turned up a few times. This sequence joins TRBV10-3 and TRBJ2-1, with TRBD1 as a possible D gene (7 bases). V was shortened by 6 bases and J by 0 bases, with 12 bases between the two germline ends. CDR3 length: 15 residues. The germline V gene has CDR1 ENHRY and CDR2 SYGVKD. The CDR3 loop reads CAIRSEGASYNEQFF. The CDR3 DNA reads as TGTGCCATCAGATCGGAGGGGGCCTCCTACAATGAGCAGTTCTTC.

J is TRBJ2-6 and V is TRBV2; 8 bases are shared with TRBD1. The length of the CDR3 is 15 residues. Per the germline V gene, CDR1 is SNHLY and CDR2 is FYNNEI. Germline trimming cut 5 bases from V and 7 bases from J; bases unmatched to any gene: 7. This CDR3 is CASSREQGVANVLTF. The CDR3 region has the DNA TGTGCCAGCAGTAGGGAACAGGGGGTTGCCAACGTCCTGACTTTC.

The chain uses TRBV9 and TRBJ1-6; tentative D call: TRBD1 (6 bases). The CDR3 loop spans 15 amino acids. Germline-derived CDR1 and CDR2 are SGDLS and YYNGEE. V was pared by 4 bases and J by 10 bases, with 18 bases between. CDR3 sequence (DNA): TGTGCCAGCAGCCTAGACCTGGGGGCAAACTCACCCCTCCACTTT. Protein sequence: CASSLDLGANSPLHF.

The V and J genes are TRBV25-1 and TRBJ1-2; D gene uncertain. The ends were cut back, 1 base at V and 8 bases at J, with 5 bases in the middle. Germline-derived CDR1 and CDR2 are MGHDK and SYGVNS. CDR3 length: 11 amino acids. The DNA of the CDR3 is TGTGCCAGCAGTGAATCCCACGGCTACACCTTC. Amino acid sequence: CASSESHGYTF.

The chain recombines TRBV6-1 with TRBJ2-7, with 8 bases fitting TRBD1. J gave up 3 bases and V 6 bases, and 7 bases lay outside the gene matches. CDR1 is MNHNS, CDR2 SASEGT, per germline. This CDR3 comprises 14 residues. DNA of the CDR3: TGTGCCAGCAGCAGACAGGGGAACGGCTACGAGCAGTACTTC. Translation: CASSRQGNGYEQYF.

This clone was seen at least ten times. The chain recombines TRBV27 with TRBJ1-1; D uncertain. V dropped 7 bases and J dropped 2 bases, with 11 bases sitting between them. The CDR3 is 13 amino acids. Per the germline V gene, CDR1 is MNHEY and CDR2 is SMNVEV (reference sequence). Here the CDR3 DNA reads TGTGCCAGCACCACCGCCCGCAACACTGAAGCTTTCTTT. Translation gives CASTTARNTEAFF.

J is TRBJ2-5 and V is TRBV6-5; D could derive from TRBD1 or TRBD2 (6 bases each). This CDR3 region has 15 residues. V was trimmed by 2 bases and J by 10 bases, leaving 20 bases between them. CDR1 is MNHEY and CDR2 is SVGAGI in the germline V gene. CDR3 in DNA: TGTGCCAGCAGTTACGACGGACGCCGTGAGGGGGGCCAGTACTTC. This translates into CASSYDGRREGGQYF.

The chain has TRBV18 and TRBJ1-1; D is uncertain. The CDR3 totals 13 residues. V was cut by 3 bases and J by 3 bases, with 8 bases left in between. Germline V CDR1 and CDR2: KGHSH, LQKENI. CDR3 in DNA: TGTGCCAGCTCACCTGGTCAGTACACTGAAGCTTTCTTT. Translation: CASSPGQYTEAFF.

In nucleotides, the CDR3 is TGTGCCAGCAGCGCGATCGCAGAGGCCGGGGAGCTGTTTTTT. Its protein product is CASSAIAEAGELFF. The V gene is TRBV7-6, the J gene TRBJ2-2; D gene uncertain. The ends were cut back, 5 bases at V and 6 bases at J, with 13 bases in the middle. This CDR3 has 14 amino acids. CDR1 and CDR2 (germline): SGHVS, FNYEAQ.

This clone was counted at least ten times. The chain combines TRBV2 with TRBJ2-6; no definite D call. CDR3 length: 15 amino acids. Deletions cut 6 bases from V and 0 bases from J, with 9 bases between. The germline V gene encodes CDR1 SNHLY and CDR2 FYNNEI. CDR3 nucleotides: TGTGCCAGCAGCATACACCCCTCTGGGGCCAACGTCCTGACTTTC. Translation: CASSIHPSGANVLTF.

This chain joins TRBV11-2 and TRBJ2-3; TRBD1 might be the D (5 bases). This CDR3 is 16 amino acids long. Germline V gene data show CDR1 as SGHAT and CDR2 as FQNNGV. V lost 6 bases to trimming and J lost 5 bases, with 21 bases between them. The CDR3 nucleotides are TGTGCCAGCAGAAGTCTTAAGGGCAGGGTAATAGATACGCAGTATTTT. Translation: CASRSLKGRVIDTQYF.